A single sample gave rise to the 16 T cell receptor beta chains below, sequenced in a study of OX40 agonist ivuxolimab in advanced cancers. TCRdb's table, derived via immunoSEQ multiplex PCR, lists solely in-frame clones and lacks some. The data contain around 63,000 clones, 89% of them seen just once; the ten biggest clones take up more than 0.85%. Here the sequenced sample was CD4+ or CD8+ T cells sorted from blood, taken in a trial of the OX40 agonist ivuxolimab. The origin of the receptors is an adult with an advanced solid tumor such as melanoma, head and neck, liver or kidney cancer.

Worth noting for this clone: Other nucleotide sequences in the sample specify the same CDR3. The chain combines TRBV5-1 with TRBJ2-6, with D perhaps assigned TRBD1 or TRBD2 (5 bases each). Trimming stripped 5 bases from V and 3 bases from J, with 9 bases between. From germline, CDR1 is SGHRS and CDR2 YFSETQ. The CDR3 is 14 residues long. The CDR3 reads CASSRGDGANVLTF. The DNA for the CDR3 is TGCGCCAGCAGTCGAGGGGATGGGGCCAACGTCCTGACTTTC.

The chain joins TRBV30 to TRBJ2-3; D tentatively fits TRBD1 or TRBD2 (5 bases each). The V end was cut by 0 bases, the J end by 2 bases, with 15 bases between. This CDR3 has 16 amino acids. Germline CDR1 is GTSNPN and CDR2 is SVGIG (reference sequence). Written as DNA, the CDR3 is TGTGCCTGGAGTGTACGGTCGGGGCGGAACACAGATACGCAGTATTTT. This gives the protein CAWSVRSGRNTDTQYF.

The chain joins TRBV7-2 to TRBJ2-7; D is undetermined. The CDR3 covers 11 residues. Germline values: CDR1 SGHTA, CDR2 FQGNSA. V lost 5 bases to trimming and J lost 2 bases, with 4 bases between them. The CDR3 coding sequence is TGTGCCAGCAGCACGGCCTACGAGCAGTACTTC. This translates into CASSTAYEQYF.

The count of this clone is one. This chain's CDR3 is CASSPQDRERSPLHF. CDR3 sequence (DNA): TGTGCCAGCTCACCACAGGACAGGGAACGTTCACCCCTCCACTTT. The chain carries TRBV18 and TRBJ1-6; 8 bases align to TRBD1. The CDR3 loop spans 15 amino acids. V gave up 1 base and J gave up 9 bases; unmatched junction bases: 5. CDR1 and CDR2 from the germline V gene are KGHSH and LQKENI.

The chain recombines TRBV27 with TRBJ1-2, with a possible D match to TRBD1 (6 bases). V dropped 8 bases and J dropped 6 bases, with 19 bases sitting between them. Germline assignment: CDR1 MNHEY and CDR2 SMNVEV (reference sequence). CDR3 length: 14 amino acids. The CDR3 DNA reads TGTGCCAGCCGAGGGGGGGGGATGGTTAATGGCTACACCTTC. Amino acids: CASRGGGMVNGYTF.

The J gene is TRBJ1-2, the V gene TRBV19; 10 bases agree with TRBD1. The CDR3 totals 18 residues. Germline-derived CDR1 and CDR2 are LNHDA and SQIVND (reference sequence). V gave up 10 bases and J gave up 1 base; unmatched junction bases: 18. This CDR3 is CATIGPKDRGSLNYGYTF. DNA for the CDR3: TGTGCCACCATAGGCCCGAAGGACAGGGGGTCTCTTAACTATGGCTACACCTTC.

The V call is TRBV29-1, the J call TRBJ2-1; 10 nucleotides match TRBD2. CDR3 length: 15 residues. CDR1 and CDR2 from the germline V gene are SQVTM and ANQGSEA. V lost 1 base, J lost 8 bases, and 8 bases stayed unmatched. The CDR3 reads CSVEARAGGPDEQFF. For the CDR3, the DNA is TGCAGCGTTGAAGCGCGAGCGGGGGGGCCGGATGAGCAGTTCTTC.

The chain combines TRBV5-2 with TRBJ1-2. TRBV5-2 is labeled a pseudogene. The CDR3 length is 12 residues. CDR3 sequence reads: CASKVKTYGYTF. CDR3 DNA sequence: TGTGCCAGCAAAGTAAAGACCTATGGCTACACCTTC.

A note on this clone: At one of its ends the junction is not consistent with the germline gene, which may arise from a read error. The chain has TRBV28 and TRBJ2-7; possibly TRBD1 or TRBD2 for D (5 bases each). This CDR3 is 10 amino acids long. Looked up from germline, CDR1 is MDHEN and CDR2 is SYDVKM. The CDR3 loop reads CASRGVEHCF. As DNA, the CDR3 is TGTGCCAGCAGGGGGGTAGAGCATTGCTTC.

The chain employs TRBV11-1 and TRBJ1-6; 10 nucleotides match TRBD1. Unmatched junction bases numbered 3, after V lost 3 bases and J lost 10 bases. The CDR3 contains 14 residues. Germline CDR1 reads SGHAT; CDR2 reads FQDESV (reference sequence). In DNA, the CDR3 is TGTGCCAGCAGCTTTGGACAGGGGGGCTCACCCCTCCACTTT. Translated: CASSFGQGGSPLHF.

This rearrangement joins TRBV2 to TRBJ1-2, with 7 bases that match TRBD1. The V gene end was trimmed by 7 bases and the J gene end by 5 bases; junction bases not matched to a gene: 7. CDR1 is SNHLY, CDR2 FYNNEI, per germline. The CDR3 loop spans 13 amino acids. The CDR3 sequence is CASNRDRLYGYTF. In DNA, the CDR3 is TGTGCCAGCAACCGGGACAGATTGTATGGCTACACCTTC.

V and J are TRBV11-2 and TRBJ1-1; D gene ambiguous. CDR1 SGHAT and CDR2 FQNNGV come from the germline V gene. This CDR3 spans 14 amino acids. V lost 0 bases to trimming and J lost 10 bases, with 15 bases between them. In DNA form, the CDR3 reads TGTGCCAGCAGCTTAGAAGGCGACCCGGCGCGAGCTTTCTTT. This encodes CASSLEGDPARAFF.

The chain links TRBV7-9 to TRBJ1-5, with D unclear. CDR3 size: 12 residues. Germline CDR1 SEHNR, CDR2 FQNEAQ (reference sequence). Trimming removed 5 bases at V and 6 bases at J, with 8 bases between. CDR3 in amino acids: CASSPESQPQHF. The CDR3 coding sequence is TGTGCCAGCAGCCCGGAAAGTCAGCCCCAGCATTTT.

This chain connects TRBV5-4 to TRBJ2-7, with D possibly matching TRBD1 (5 bases). V was trimmed by 1 base and J by 4 bases, leaving 9 bases between them. The CDR3 contains 13 residues. Germline assignment: CDR1 SGHNT and CDR2 YYREEE (reference sequence). As DNA, the CDR3 is TGTGCCAGCAGCTTGTTCCAGGGATACGAGCAGTACTTC. Translation: CASSLFQGYEQYF.

The J gene is TRBJ2-1, the V gene TRBV5-1; D is ambiguous. The CDR3 length is 15 residues. The V and J ends lost 0 bases and 0 bases respectively, with 7 bases between them. Germline V gene data show CDR1 as SGHRS and CDR2 as YFSETQ. The CDR3 loop is CASSLVSSSYNEQFF. The DNA for the CDR3 is TGCGCCAGCAGCTTGGTGAGTTCCTCCTACAATGAGCAGTTCTTC.

The chain joins TRBV11-1 to TRBJ2-3; the D gene is possibly TRBD1 (5 bases). Per the germline V gene, CDR1 is SGHAT and CDR2 is FQDESV (reference sequence). V was pared by 0 bases and J by 0 bases, with 7 bases between. The CDR3 is made up of 15 amino acids. The CDR3 sequence is CASSLAGPSTDTQYF. CDR3 sequence (DNA): TGTGCCAGCAGCTTAGCGGGGCCAAGCACAGATACGCAGTATTTT.